These T cell receptor beta chains were read from a single sample in a study of radiotherapy plus CTLA-4 blockade in lung cancer. Assay used: immunoSEQ multiplex PCR; TCRdb lists only in-frame clones, some missing. This sample has about 98,000 clones, with roughly four fifths found just once. Here the sequenced sample was peripheral blood, taken from a patient treated with radiotherapy plus ipilimumab. The receptors originated from a human donor with non-small cell lung cancer who had a partial response to radiotherapy plus ipilimumab. CDR3s include the opening cysteine and the closing phenylalanine or tryptophan. The D gene is left open where the match is weak. Clone sizes are given selectively: once, few, many, or a class where the clone is expanded.

TRBD1	TRBJ1-1	NA	TRBV2	TGTGCCAGCAGGGGGGACAGGGGCACTGAAGCTTTCTTT	CASRGDRGTEAFF
TRBD1	TRBJ1-1	once	TRBV7-9	TGTGCCAGCAGCACCCAACAGGGGGCTAAGACTGAAGCTTTCTTT	CASSTQQGAKTEAFF
TRBD1	TRBJ1-2	NA	TRBV15	TGTGCCACCAGCAGTCGATTGACAGGGGTCGGCTACACCTTC	CATSSRLTGVGYTF
NA	TRBJ2-1	NA	TRBV10-1	TGCGCCAGCAGTGAAGGCAGGTACAATGAGCAGTTCTTC	CASSEGRYNEQFF
NA	TRBJ1-6	NA	TRBV28	TGTGCCAGCAGCGAGATTGGTGGTAATTCACCCCTCCACTTT	CASSEIGGNSPLHF
NA	TRBJ2-2	NA	TRBV6-1	TGTGCCAGCAGTGAACAGGGTCCCGGGGAGCTGTTTTTT	CASSEQGPGELFF
NA	TRBJ1-1	few	TRBV25-1	TGTGCCAGCAGTGAATCCGGGGGGTCTGAAGCTTTCTTT	CASSESGGSEAFF
NA	TRBJ1-4	NA	TRBV5-1	TGCGCCAGCAGCAACGGACCGGGACAAGGAGGAGAAAAACTGTTTTTT	CASSNGPGQGGEKLFF
NA	TRBJ2-2	NA	TRBV6-5	TGTGCCAGCAGGCCCCAGGCCACCGGGGAGCTGTTTTTT	CASRPQATGELFF
TRBD2	TRBJ2-3	NA	TRBV5-4	TGTGCCAGCAGCCAAGAGACTAGCGGGAGTGGGCCAGATACGCAGTATTTT	CASSQETSGSGPDTQYF
TRBD2	TRBJ2-1	few	TRBV11-2	TGTGCCAGCAGCGACGGACTAGCGGGATACAGGCAGTTCTTC	CASSDGLAGYRQFF
TRBD1	TRBJ2-1	NA	TRBV13	TGTGCCAGCAGCTTAGATGAGGGGGCGCGGGAGCAGTTCTTC	CASSLDEGAREQFF
TRBD2	TRBJ2-1	NA	TRBV10-2	TGCGCCAGCAGGGCCTGGACTAGCGGGAGATACAATGAGCAGTTCTTC	CASRAWTSGRYNEQFF
NA	TRBJ1-4	NA	TRBV5-1	TGCGCCAGCAGCCTGGGAGGTAGAACTAATGAAAAACTGTTTTTT	CASSLGGRTNEKLFF
TRBD1	TRBJ2-7	NA	TRBV28	TGTGCCAGCAGTTCACCGGGGACAGTTCTCTCCTACGAGCAGTACTTC	CASSSPGTVLSYEQYF
NA	TRBJ2-5	NA	TRBV2	TGTGCCAGCAGTGAAGCTCTGGGAGGAGGGGAGACCCAGTACTTC	CASSEALGGGETQYF
NA	TRBJ2-7	NA	TRBV30	TGTGCCTGGAGTGTTGGAGGGACTTCCTACGAGCAGTACTTC	CAWSVGGTSYEQYF
TRBD1	TRBJ2-2	NA	TRBV19	TGTGCCAGTAGTACGGACAGGGGGCTGGACACCGGGGAGCTGTTTTTT	CASSTDRGLDTGELFF
TRBD2	TRBJ2-1	NA	TRBV9	TGTGCCAGCACCGAGCGGGATCGATCCTACAATGAGCAGTTCTTC	CASTERDRSYNEQFF
TRBD1	TRBJ1-4	NA	TRBV6-5	TGTGCCAGCGGGACTAGGACAGGGGGTGAAAAACTGTTTTTT	CASGTRTGGEKLFF
NA	TRBJ2-7	few	TRBV6-1	TGTGCCAGCAGTTCCACCGGAGTTGCCTACGAGCAGTACTTC	CASSSTGVAYEQYF
TRBD2	TRBJ2-1	NA	TRBV5-1	TGCGCCAGCAGCCTAATCTCAGCGGGAGGGGTTTACAATGAGCAGTTCTTC	CASSLISAGGVYNEQFF
TRBD1	TRBJ1-4	NA	TRBV6-5	TGTGCCAGCAGCCGCCGAGGGGGCGCTAATGAAAAACTGTTTTTT	CASSRRGGANEKLFF
TRBD2	TRBJ2-3	few	TRBV19	TGTGCCAGTAGTACACCCATTATGGGACTACTCACCGGTACAGATACGCAGTATTTT	CASSTPIMGLLTGTDTQYF
TRBD2	TRBJ2-2	once	TRBV28	TGTGCCAGCAGTTCGCCCGGGACTAGGAACACCGGGGAGCTGTTTTTT	CASSSPGTRNTGELFF
TRBD1	TRBJ2-1	NA	TRBV19	TGTGCCAGTAAGAACCGGGACAGGACCAATGAGCAGTTCTTC	CASKNRDRTNEQFF
NA	TRBJ2-1	NA	TRBV6-4	TGTGCCAGCAGTGACGCAGGTTCGCCCTACAATGAGCAGTTCTTC	CASSDAGSPYNEQFF
TRBD2	TRBJ2-1	NA	TRBV19	TGTGCCAGTAGTATGGGTTGGCTAGCGGGCCCTAAGAGCTCCTACAATGAGCAGTTCTTC	CASSMGWLAGPKSSYNEQFF
TRBD1	TRBJ2-5	NA	TRBV10-3	TGTGCCATCAGTGGCAGGGGGCTCCAATATTCCCAAGAGACCCAGTACTTC	CAISGRGLQYSQETQYF
NA	TRBJ2-7	NA	TRBV6-1	TGTGCCAGCAGTGAAAGCTCCCTCGGCGAGCAGTACTTC	CASSESSLGEQYF
NA	TRBJ2-7	NA	TRBV6-6	TGTGCCAGCAGTTACAATCCAGGGCCCGCCCCCTACGAGCAGTACTTC	CASSYNPGPAPYEQYF
NA	TRBJ1-1	NA	TRBV5-1	TGCGCCAGCAGCCCCGGGACAACTACGCGGAACACTGAAGCTTTCTTT	CASSPGTTTRNTEAFF
NA	TRBJ1-2	NA	TRBV27	TGTGCCAGCAGTTTATCGACAGGCGCCGACTATGGCTACACCTTC	CASSLSTGADYGYTF
TRBD2	TRBJ2-3	NA	TRBV28	TGTGCCAGCAGTTCTAGCGGGAGTATACCAGATACGCAGTATTTT	CASSSSGSIPDTQYF
TRBD1	TRBJ2-7	NA	TRBV9	TGTGCCAGCAGCGGTATACAGGGGTACGAGCAGTACTTC	CASSGIQGYEQYF
TRBD1	TRBJ1-1	NA	TRBV27	TGTGCCAGACGGGACAGGGTTTGGAACACTGAAGCTTTCTTT	CARRDRVWNTEAFF
NA	TRBJ2-2	NA	TRBV4-1	TGCGCCAGCAGCCGGACCCAACAGGTGGCGGTCGGGGAGCTGTTTTTT	CASSRTQQVAVGELFF
NA	TRBJ2-7	NA	TRBV5-1	TGCGCCAGCAGCTTGGGGGGAGAGTACTACGAGCAGTACTTC	CASSLGGEYYEQYF
NA	TRBJ1-1	NA	TRBV28	TGTGCCAGCACCCCGGCGGGGAACACTGAAGCTTTCTTT	CASTPAGNTEAFF
TRBD1	TRBJ2-2	once	TRBV27	TGTGCCAGCAGGACTGCTCCGGGACAGGTCCCGGGAAGGCGAACCGGGGAGCTGTTTTTT	CASRTAPGQVPGRRTGELFF